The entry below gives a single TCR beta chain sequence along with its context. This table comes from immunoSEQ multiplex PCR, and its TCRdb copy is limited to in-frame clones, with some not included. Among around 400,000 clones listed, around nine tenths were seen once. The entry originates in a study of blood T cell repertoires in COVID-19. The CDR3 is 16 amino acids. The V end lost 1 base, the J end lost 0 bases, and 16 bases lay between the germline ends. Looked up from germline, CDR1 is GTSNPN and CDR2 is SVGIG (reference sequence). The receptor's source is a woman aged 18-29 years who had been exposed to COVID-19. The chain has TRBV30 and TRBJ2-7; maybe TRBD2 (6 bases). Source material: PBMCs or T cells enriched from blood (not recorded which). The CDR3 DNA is TGTGCCTGGAGTGGAATAGCGGAGAAGAGCTCCTACGAGCAGTACTTC. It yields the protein CAWSGIAEKSSYEQYF.